What follows describes a single TCR beta chain. The junction departs from germline at one end; a sequencing error may be responsible. Through a sample-barcoded 5' primer and a J-beta primer mix, a second PCR was run for about 6 to 11 cycles. Each CDR3 protein is one row after TCRdb ran MiXCR on the 5' RACE reads. The table includes roughly 800,000 distinct CDR3 sequences, nearly 60% detected once. This entry is derived from a study of blood T cells in healthy people across ages. Donors gave ten milliliters of peripheral blood apiece. Isolated PBMCs totaled at least 7 million in each sample. The CDR3 has 18 amino acids. Germline CDR1 reads SGDLS; CDR2 reads YYNGEE.

The sample taken for sequencing was blood. The source of this sequence is a young man in good health. V is TRBV9 and J is TRBJ2-1; 7 bases align to TRBD2. The chain's CDR3 is CASSVGVWGGDTYDEQFF. The CDR3 coding sequence is TGTGCCAGCAGCGTAGGCGTCTGGGGGGGGGATACCTACGATGAGCAGTTCTTC.